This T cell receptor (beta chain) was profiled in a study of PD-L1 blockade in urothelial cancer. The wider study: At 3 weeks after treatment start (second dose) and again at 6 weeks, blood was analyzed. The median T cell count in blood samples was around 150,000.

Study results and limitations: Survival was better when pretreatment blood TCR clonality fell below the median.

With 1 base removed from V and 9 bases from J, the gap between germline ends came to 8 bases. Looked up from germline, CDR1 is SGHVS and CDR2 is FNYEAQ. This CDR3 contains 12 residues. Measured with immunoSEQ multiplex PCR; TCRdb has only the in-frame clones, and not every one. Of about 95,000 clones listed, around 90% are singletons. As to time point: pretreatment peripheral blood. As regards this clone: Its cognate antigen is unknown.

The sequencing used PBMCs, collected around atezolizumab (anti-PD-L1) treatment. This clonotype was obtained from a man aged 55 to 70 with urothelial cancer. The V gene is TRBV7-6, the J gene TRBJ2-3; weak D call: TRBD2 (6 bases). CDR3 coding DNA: TGTGCCAGCAGCTTAGGGGGGGTGACGCAGTATTTT. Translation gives CASSLGGVTQYF. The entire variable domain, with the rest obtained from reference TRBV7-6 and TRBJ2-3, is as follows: GAGVSQSPRYKVTKRGQDVALRCDPISGHVSLYWYRQALGQGPEFLTYFNYEAQQDKSGLPNDRFSAERPEGSISTLTIQRTEQRDSAMYRCASSLGGVTQYFGPGTRLTVL.